A selection of T cell receptor beta chains follows, all from one sample in a study of OX40 agonist ivuxolimab in advanced cancers. Assay used: immunoSEQ multiplex PCR; TCRdb lists only in-frame clones, some missing. The sample shows roughly 67,000 clones, more than 65% of them seen only once. Source: CD4+ or CD8+ T cells sorted from blood, taken in a trial of the OX40 agonist ivuxolimab. The receptors derive from an adult with an advanced solid tumor such as melanoma, head and neck, liver or kidney cancer. Each CDR3 is given with its conserved first and last residue. The D gene is left open where the match is weak. Clone size is shown for a subset of rows, as once, few, many or a class of expanded clone.

d_call clone_size j_call v_call cdr3_nt cdr3_aa
TRBD1 NA TRBJ1-2 TRBV5-4 TGTGCCAGCAGCTCCCTGGGGACAGGGCCTCTTCTTGGCTATGGCTACACCTTC CASSSLGTGPLLGYGYTF
TRBD2 NA TRBJ2-3 TRBV11-2 TGTGCCAGCAGCTCGGGACTAGCTTCCACAGATACGCAGTATTTT CASSSGLASTDTQYF
NA NA TRBJ1-2 TRBV7-2 TGTGCCAGCAGCTTAGATAGGGGATTCTATGGCTACACCTTC CASSLDRGFYGYTF
TRBD1 NA TRBJ1-4 TRBV29-1 TGCAGCGTCCGGGGACAGGGGAATGAAAAACTGTTTTTT CSVRGQGNEKLFF
NA once TRBJ1-1 TRBV29-1 TGCAGCGTTCACCCCCGGAACACTGAAGCTTTCTTT CSVHPRNTEAFF
NA NA TRBJ2-7 TRBV9 TGTGCCAGCAGCGTAGAAGTGGGAGGAGGAAACGAGCAGTACTTC CASSVEVGGGNEQYF
NA NA TRBJ1-1 TRBV5-1 TGCGCCAGCGGCCTGGGGCAGGGGAACACTGAAGCTTTCTTT CASGLGQGNTEAFF
NA once TRBJ2-5 TRBV7-2 TGTGCCAGCAGCCCCGATCTAGAGGTGAGGGAGACCCAGTACTTC CASSPDLEVRETQYF
NA once TRBJ1-5 TRBV10-2 TGCGCCAGCAGTGAAGCGGGGGGCAATCAGCCCCAGCATTTT CASSEAGGNQPQHF
NA NA TRBJ2-7 TRBV7-3 TGTGCCAGCAGCTTCCAGGGGAGGGACGAGCAGTACTTC CASSFQGRDEQYF
NA NA TRBJ2-1 TRBV14 TGTGCCAGCAGCCAATCCGGACTCCGGACAAGCCACTACAATGAGCAGTTCTTC CASSQSGLRTSHYNEQFF
TRBD2 NA TRBJ2-2 TRBV7-3 TGTGCCAGCAGCTTAACGGAACTAGCGGGAACCGGGGAGCTGTTTTTT CASSLTELAGTGELFF
NA NA TRBJ2-2 TRBV10-1 TGCGCCAGCAGTGGGTACATAACCGGGGAGCTGTTTTTT CASSGYITGELFF
TRBD1 NA TRBJ2-7 TRBV19 TGTGCCAGTAGTTGGACAGGGGGATCGAGCTCCTACGAGCAGTACTTC CASSWTGGSSSYEQYF
NA NA TRBJ2-1 TRBV5-1 TGCGCCAGCAGCTTGGCCAGGGGGAGGTTTTTCAATGAGCAGTTCTTC CASSLARGRFFNEQFF
TRBD2 NA TRBJ2-7 TRBV7-2 TGTGCCAGCAGCTTAGCAAGCGGGAGCGGGTACGAGCAGTACTTC CASSLASGSGYEQYF
NA NA TRBJ2-5 TRBV5-4 TGTGCCAGCAGCTACGCGATCGGCGAGATAACGACCGCCCAGTACTTC CASSYAIGEITTAQYF
NA NA TRBJ1-5 TRBV19 TGTGCCAGTACCATGGGTGTTACTGGATGGCCCCAGCATTTT CASTMGVTGWPQHF
NA NA TRBJ2-5 TRBV18 TGTGCCAGCTCACAAGGGTTTACGGAGACCCAGTACTTC CASSQGFTETQYF
NA once TRBJ1-3 TRBV18 TGTGCCAGCTCACCAACCCCAGACCCCACTGGAAACACCATATATTTT CASSPTPDPTGNTIYF
NA NA TRBJ1-2 TRBV7-9 TGTGCCAGCAGCTTCTCCGCGCCGTCGGGCTACACCTTC CASSFSAPSGYTF
TRBD2 NA TRBJ2-1 TRBV27 TGTGCCAGCAGGAGGAACCGTAGCGGGAGGGGCGCGATGACCTACAATGAGCAGTTCTTC CASRRNRSGRGAMTYNEQFF
NA NA TRBJ1-1 TRBV28 TGTGCCAGCAGTTTAGGTGGAAGCAACACTGAAGCTTTCTTT CASSLGGSNTEAFF
TRBD2 NA TRBJ2-5 TRBV4-3 TGCGCCAGCAGCCAAGGCCTTTTAGGGGAGGGGAGGGAGACCCAGTACTTC CASSQGLLGEGRETQYF
NA NA TRBJ2-4 TRBV10-1 TGCGCCAGCAGTGAGGGGGGGTCGGGAGCCAAAAACATTCAGTACTTC CASSEGGSGAKNIQYF
TRBD2 NA TRBJ2-3 TRBV9 TGTGCCAGCAGCCCCAGCGGGGGGGGGTCGGATACGCAGTATTTT CASSPSGGGSDTQYF
NA NA TRBJ2-3 TRBV28 TGTGCCAGCGACAGGACCACAGATACGCAGTATTTT CASDRTTDTQYF
TRBD1 NA TRBJ1-4 TRBV13 TGTGCCAGCAGCTTAGGGCGGGACAGGGCGGATGAAAAACTGTTTTTT CASSLGRDRADEKLFF
NA NA TRBJ1-2 TRBV7-9 TGTGCCAGCAGCTTAGATGCCCTACGAGTTACTAACTATGGCTACACCTTC CASSLDALRVTNYGYTF
NA once TRBJ2-5 TRBV28 TGTGCCAGCACCGCACCCAACCTAAGGCGTGAGACCCAGTACTTC CASTAPNLRRETQYF
TRBD2 NA TRBJ2-1 TRBV6-1 TGTGCCAGCAGTGAACCTAGCGGGGGATACAATGAGCAGTTCTTC CASSEPSGGYNEQFF
NA NA TRBJ2-3 TRBV6-5 TGTGCCAGCAGTTACAGGATTTACACAGATACGCAGTATTTT CASSYRIYTDTQYF
TRBD1 NA TRBJ2-7 TRBV7-8 TGTGCCAGCAGCTTAGGCGAAGGACAGGGATCCGAGCAGTACTTC CASSLGEGQGSEQYF
TRBD2 NA TRBJ2-7 TRBV7-9 TGTGCCAGCAGCTTTTGGACTAGCGGACCCTACGAGCAGTACTTC CASSFWTSGPYEQYF
TRBD1 NA TRBJ2-7 TRBV6-1 TGTGCCAGCAGAGGACAGGGGCCCTACGAGCAGTACTTC CASRGQGPYEQYF
TRBD1 NA TRBJ2-2 TRBV11-1 TGTGCCAGCAGTAACTGGACAGGGGGGCTGACCGGGGAGCTGTTTTTT CASSNWTGGLTGELFF
NA NA TRBJ2-6 TRBV2 TGTGCCAGCAGGCTACAGGGAATTGGGGCCAACGTCCTGACTTTC CASRLQGIGANVLTF
NA NA TRBJ2-1 TRBV5-1 TGCGCCAGCAGCTCCGGGACTGACAATGAGCAGTTCTTC CASSSGTDNEQFF
NA NA TRBJ2-3 TRBV4-1 TGCGCCAGCAGCCAAGATGGGGCGGGGTTCGCAGATACGCAGTATTTT CASSQDGAGFADTQYF
TRBD1 few TRBJ1-6 TRBV6-1 TGTGCCAGCAGGTCGGGACAGCCAAATTCACCCCTCCACTTT CASRSGQPNSPLHF
NA NA TRBJ1-2 TRBV4-1 TGCGCCAGCAGCCAAGTAACGCGGGGGGCCTATGGCTACACCTTC CASSQVTRGAYGYTF
NA NA TRBJ1-5 TRBV4-1 TGCGCCAGCAGCCAAGATACGAGGTCGCAGGGTCAGCCCCAGCATTTT CASSQDTRSQGQPQHF
NA NA TRBJ2-1 TRBV4-2 TGTGCCAGCAGCCATATCACCCGGGCTAATGAGCAGTTCTTC CASSHITRANEQFF
NA NA TRBJ2-7 TRBV25-1 TGTGCCAGCAGTGCCGACTGGACAGACTCCTACGAGCAGTACTTC CASSADWTDSYEQYF
NA NA TRBJ1-1 TRBV29-1 TGCAGCGTTGAATTGCGGGCTACTCTTGAAGCTTTCTTT CSVELRATLEAFF
NA NA TRBJ2-5 TRBV7-2 TGTGCCAGCAGCCCCCCGAGTTACCAAGAGACCCAGTACTTC CASSPPSYQETQYF